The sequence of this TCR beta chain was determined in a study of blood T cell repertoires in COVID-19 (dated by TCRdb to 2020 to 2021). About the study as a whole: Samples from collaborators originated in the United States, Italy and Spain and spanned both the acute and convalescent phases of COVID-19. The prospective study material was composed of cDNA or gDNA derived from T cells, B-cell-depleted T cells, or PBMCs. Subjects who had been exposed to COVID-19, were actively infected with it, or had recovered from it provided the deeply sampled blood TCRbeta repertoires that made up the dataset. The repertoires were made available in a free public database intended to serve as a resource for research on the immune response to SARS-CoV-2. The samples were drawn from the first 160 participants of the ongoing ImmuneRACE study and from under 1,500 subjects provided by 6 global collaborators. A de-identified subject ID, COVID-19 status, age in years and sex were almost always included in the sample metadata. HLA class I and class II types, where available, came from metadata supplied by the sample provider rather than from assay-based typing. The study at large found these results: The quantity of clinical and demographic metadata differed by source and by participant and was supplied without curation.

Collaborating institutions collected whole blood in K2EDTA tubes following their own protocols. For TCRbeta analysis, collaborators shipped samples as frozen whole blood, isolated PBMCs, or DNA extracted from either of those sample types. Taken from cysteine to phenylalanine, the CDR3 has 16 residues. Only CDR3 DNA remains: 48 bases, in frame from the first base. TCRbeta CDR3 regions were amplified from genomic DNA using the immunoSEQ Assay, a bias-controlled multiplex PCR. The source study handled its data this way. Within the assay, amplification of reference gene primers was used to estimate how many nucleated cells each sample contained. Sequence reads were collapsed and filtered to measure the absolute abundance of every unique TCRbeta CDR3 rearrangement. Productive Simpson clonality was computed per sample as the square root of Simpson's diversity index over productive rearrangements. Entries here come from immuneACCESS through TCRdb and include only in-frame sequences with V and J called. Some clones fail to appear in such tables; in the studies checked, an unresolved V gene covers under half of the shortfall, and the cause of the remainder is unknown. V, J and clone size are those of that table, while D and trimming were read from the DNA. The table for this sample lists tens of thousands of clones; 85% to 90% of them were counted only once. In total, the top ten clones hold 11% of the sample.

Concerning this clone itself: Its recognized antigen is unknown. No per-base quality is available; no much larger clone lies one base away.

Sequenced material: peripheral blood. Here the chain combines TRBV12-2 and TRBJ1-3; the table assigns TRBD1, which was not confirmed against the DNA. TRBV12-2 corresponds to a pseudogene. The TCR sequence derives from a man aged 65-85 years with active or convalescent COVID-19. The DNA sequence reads TGTGCAAGTCGCTTAGCGTCATACAGCTCTGGAAACACCATATATTTT. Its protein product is CASRLASYSSGNTIYF.